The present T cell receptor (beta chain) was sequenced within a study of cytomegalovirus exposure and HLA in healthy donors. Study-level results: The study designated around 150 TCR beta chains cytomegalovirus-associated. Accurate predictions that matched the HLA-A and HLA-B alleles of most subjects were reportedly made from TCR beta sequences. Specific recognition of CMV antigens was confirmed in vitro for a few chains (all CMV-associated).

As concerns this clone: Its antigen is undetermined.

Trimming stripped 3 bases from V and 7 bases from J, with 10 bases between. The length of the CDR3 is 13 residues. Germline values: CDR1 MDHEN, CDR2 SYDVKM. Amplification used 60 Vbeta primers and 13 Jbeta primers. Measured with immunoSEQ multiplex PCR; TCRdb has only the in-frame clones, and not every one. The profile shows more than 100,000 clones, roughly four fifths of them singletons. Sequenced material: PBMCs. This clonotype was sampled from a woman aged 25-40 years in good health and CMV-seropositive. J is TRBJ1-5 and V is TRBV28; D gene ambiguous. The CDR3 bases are TGTGCCAGCAGTTTGGGAGTATGGCAGCCCCAGCATTTT. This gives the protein CASSLGVWQPQHF.